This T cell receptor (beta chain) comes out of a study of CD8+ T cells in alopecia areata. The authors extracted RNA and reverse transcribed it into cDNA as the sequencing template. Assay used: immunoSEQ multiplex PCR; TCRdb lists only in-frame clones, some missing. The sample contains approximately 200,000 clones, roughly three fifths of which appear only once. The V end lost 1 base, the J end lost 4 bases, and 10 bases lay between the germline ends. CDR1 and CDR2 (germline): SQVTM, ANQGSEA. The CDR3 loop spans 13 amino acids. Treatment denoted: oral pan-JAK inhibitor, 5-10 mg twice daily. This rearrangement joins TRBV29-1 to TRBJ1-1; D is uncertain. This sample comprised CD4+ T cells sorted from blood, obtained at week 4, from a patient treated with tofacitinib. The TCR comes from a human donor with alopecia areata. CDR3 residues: CSVEGQYTTEAFF. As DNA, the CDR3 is TGCAGCGTTGAAGGGCAGTATACCACTGAAGCTTTCTTT. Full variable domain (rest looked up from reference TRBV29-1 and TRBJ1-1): SAVISQKPSRDICQRGTSLTIQCQVDSQVTMMFWYRQQPGQSLTLIATANQGSEATYESGFVIDKFPISRPNLTFSTLTVSNMSPEDSSIYLCSVEGQYTTEAFFGQGTRLTVV.